Listed here are 25 T cell receptor beta chains from one sample, sequenced in a study of blood T cell repertoires in COVID-19. Method: immunoSEQ multiplex PCR; TCRdb's copy keeps in-frame clones and lacks some. The sample has about 480,000 clones; roughly 89% are singletons. The sample taken for sequencing was peripheral blood. Every receptor here comes from a man younger than 35 with COVID-19, enrolled during active disease.

V and J are TRBV9 and TRBJ2-1, with 8 bases aligning to TRBD2. There are 15 residues in the CDR3. V lost 4 bases and J lost 2; bases outside the gene matches: 5. The germline V gene encodes CDR1 SGDLS and CDR2 YYNGEE. This chain's CDR3 is CASSLTGGPYNEQFF. The CDR3 coding sequence is TGTGCCAGCAGCTTGACGGGAGGGCCCTACAATGAGCAGTTCTTC.

The V call is TRBV7-8, the J call TRBJ1-5; D is perhaps TRBD1 (5 bases). Germline-derived CDR1 and CDR2 are SGHVS and FQNEAQ. CDR3 length: 15 amino acids. V was cut by 1 base and J by 5 bases, with 12 bases left in between. The chain's CDR3 is CASSLGPGLYQPQHF. DNA for the CDR3: TGTGCCAGCAGCTTAGGTCCGGGACTTTATCAGCCCCAGCATTTT.

The rearrangement joins TRBV6-5 to TRBJ1-4; no firm D call. The CDR3 covers 14 residues. The ends were cut back, 6 bases at V and 4 bases at J, with 12 bases in the middle. Germline loops: CDR1 MNHEY, CDR2 SVGAGI. The CDR3, as DNA: TGTGCCAGCAGCCCACAGAAGATTAATGAAAAACTGTTTTTT. Amino acid sequence: CASSPQKINEKLFF.

The CDR3 sequence: CASSPQGANTGELFF. Here the CDR3 DNA reads TGTGCCAGCAGCCCACAGGGGGCTAACACCGGGGAGCTGTTTTTT. The V call is TRBV2, the J call TRBJ2-2, with 9 nucleotides matching TRBD1. This CDR3 comprises 15 residues. The germline gives CDR1 SNHLY, CDR2 FYNNEI. The V gene end was trimmed by 6 bases and the J gene end by 2 bases; junction bases not matched to a gene: 4. Full variable domain (rest looked up from reference TRBV2 and TRBJ2-2): EPEVTQTPSHQVTQMGQEVILRCVPISNHLYFYWYRQILGQKVEFLVSFYNNEISEKSEIFDDQFSVERPDGSNFTLKIRSTKLEDSAMYFCASSPQGANTGELFFGEGSRLTVL.

The rearrangement uses TRBV3-1 (or the pseudogene TRBV3-2) and TRBJ2-1, with D possibly matching TRBD2 (5 bases). Trimming took off 0 bases at V and 6 bases at J, with 12 bases between the two ends. The CDR3 consists of 15 residues. Germline loops: CDR1 LGHDT, CDR2 YNNKEL (reference sequence). The CDR3 sequence is CASSQDGGRSNEQFF. CDR3 DNA sequence: TGTGCCAGCAGCCAAGATGGAGGCAGATCCAATGAGCAGTTCTTC.

A word on this clone: The same CDR3 is also encoded by other DNA sequences in this sample. The rearrangement joins TRBV19 to TRBJ1-5; perhaps TRBD1 as D (5 bases). This CDR3 is 14 amino acids long. Germline assignment: CDR1 LNHDA and CDR2 SQIVND (reference sequence). Trimming took off 8 bases at V and 2 bases at J, with 13 bases between the two ends. CDR3 in amino acids: CASSWGGGNQPQHF. CDR3 DNA: TGTGCCAGTTCATGGGGCGGGGGCAATCAGCCCCAGCATTTT.

The J gene is TRBJ2-3, the V gene TRBV2; 10 nucleotides agree with TRBD1. Germline CDR1 SNHLY, CDR2 FYNNEI. This CDR3 is 17 amino acids long. V dropped 1 base and J dropped 4; count of bases not matched to a gene: 8. The CDR3 nucleotides read TGTGCCAGCAGTGAAGGGAAATTGACAGGGGGCGCAGATACGCAGTATTTT. Translation: CASSEGKLTGGADTQYF.

The chain has TRBV30 and TRBJ1-1, with 9 bases fitting TRBD1. The germline gives CDR1 GTSNPN, CDR2 SVGIG (reference sequence). This CDR3 spans 12 amino acids. Trimming at V came to 6 bases and at J to 9 bases, leaving 8 bases not matched to a gene. CDR3 bases: TGTGCCTGCTGGGACAGGGCGGGACAAGCTTTCTTT. Amino acids: CACWDRAGQAFF.

With respect to this clone: The identical CDR3 is also encoded by other nucleotide sequences in the sample. CDR3 residues: CASSRQGTNEKLFF. The CDR3 DNA follows: TGTGCCAGCTCAAGACAGGGTACTAATGAAAAACTGTTTTTT. This chain uses TRBV18 with TRBJ1-4; 7 bases line up with TRBD1. V lost 5 bases to trimming and J lost 2 bases; unmatched junction nucleotides: 2. The CDR3 is 14 residues long. Germline CDR1 is KGHSH and CDR2 is LQKENI. The complete variable domain, with remaining parts taken from reference TRBV18 and TRBJ1-4, reads NAGVMQNPRHLVRRRGQEARLRCSPMKGHSHVYWYRQLPEEGLKFMVYLQKENIIDESGMPKERFSAEFPKEGPSILRIQQVVRGDSAAYFCASSRQGTNEKLFFGSGTQLSVL.

DNA for the CDR3: TGTGCCACCAGCGGGCCCAATAACACTGAAGCTTTCTTT. Protein: CATSGPNNTEAFF. This chain links TRBV15 with TRBJ1-1; D is unresolved. CDR3 length: 13 amino acids. The V gene lost 5 bases and the J gene lost 2 bases, with 9 bases spanning the gap. Germline-derived CDR1 and CDR2 are LNHNV and YYDKDF (reference sequence).

J is TRBJ2-3 and V is TRBV6-1, with 7 bases lining up with TRBD2. The CDR3 loop spans 15 amino acids. V trimming: 1 base; J trimming: 3 bases; junction bases outside the gene matches: 4. Germline loops: CDR1 MNHNS, CDR2 SASEGT. As DNA, the CDR3 is TGTGCCAGCAGTGAAGATGGGGGGGGAACAGATACGCAGTATTTT. Encoded protein: CASSEDGGGTDTQYF.

The chain carries TRBV28 and TRBJ2-1; D gene ambiguous. The CDR3 covers 15 residues. CDR1 and CDR2 from the germline V gene are MDHEN and SYDVKM. Trimming stripped 3 bases from V and 0 bases from J, with 9 bases between. The CDR3 loop is CASSFLPSSYNEQFF. The CDR3 bases are TGTGCCAGCAGTTTCCTCCCCAGCTCCTACAATGAGCAGTTCTTC.

This clone was detected a few times. The chain uses TRBV29-1 and TRBJ2-1; no definite D call. V dropped 5 bases and J dropped 6 bases, with 5 bases sitting between them. The CDR3 has 10 residues. The germline V gene has CDR1 SQVTM and CDR2 ANQGSEA. The CDR3 protein is CSVQVNEQFF. CDR3 DNA sequence: TGCAGCGTTCAGGTCAATGAGCAGTTCTTC.

The chain joins TRBV5-4 to TRBJ1-2; 10 positions match TRBD1. CDR3 length equals 16 residues. After removal of 3 bases from V and 3 bases from J, the junction contained 8 bases not matched to a gene. From germline, CDR1 is SGHNT and CDR2 YYREEE (reference sequence). Here the CDR3 reads CASSWRDRGRDYGYTF. CDR3 nucleotide sequence: TGTGCCAGCAGCTGGAGGGACAGGGGTCGGGACTATGGCTACACCTTC.

CDR3 sequence reads: CASSDRLAGVETQYF. As DNA, the CDR3 is TGCGCCAGCAGTGACCGACTAGCGGGAGTTGAGACCCAGTACTTC. V and J are TRBV10-1 and TRBJ2-5; 12 positions agree with TRBD2. Germline CDR1 WNHNN, CDR2 SYGVQD (reference sequence). Trimming removed 3 bases from V and 5 bases from J; junction bases left unmatched: 4. The CDR3 has 15 residues.

For this clone: Mismatch with germline at one junction end may stem from a read error. The chain recombines TRBV6-1 with TRBJ1-5; maybe TRBD1 (6 bases). The germline V gene has CDR1 MNHNS and CDR2 SASEGT. This CDR3 comprises 14 residues. The CDR3: CASGDTGLNQPQHF. The CDR3 DNA reads as TGTGCCAGCGGTGATACAGGGTTGAATCAGCCCCAGCATTTT.

J is TRBJ2-1 and V is TRBV6-5; a weak D match, TRBD1 (6 bases). The V and J ends lost 4 bases and 4 bases respectively, with 11 bases between them. CDR3 size: 14 residues. Germline assignment: CDR1 MNHEY and CDR2 SVGAGI. CDR3 in amino acids: CASSFGTPYNEQFF. Here the CDR3 DNA reads TGTGCCAGCAGTTTTGGGACACCTTACAATGAGCAGTTCTTC.

The chain recombines TRBV6-5 with TRBJ2-2; possible D gene TRBD2, 6 bases. V was trimmed by 8 bases and J by 3 bases, leaving 16 bases between them. CDR1 is MNHEY, CDR2 SVGAGI, per germline. This CDR3 has 15 residues. The CDR3 here is CASPPDGSYTGELFF. In nucleotides, the CDR3 is TGTGCCAGCCCTCCCGACGGGAGTTACACCGGGGAGCTGTTTTTT.

The chain joins TRBV6-5 to TRBJ1-1, with D hard to call. Trimming removed 0 bases at V and 7 bases at J, with 12 bases between. Germline values: CDR1 MNHEY, CDR2 SVGAGI. The CDR3 consists of 14 residues. The DNA for the CDR3 is TGTGCCAGCAGTTACTCTGGCAGATACCATGAAGCTTTCTTT. Residues: CASSYSGRYHEAFF.

This chain uses TRBV29-1 with TRBJ2-7; 9 nucleotides align to TRBD2. The CDR3 totals 13 residues. Germline lookup yields CDR1 SQVTM and CDR2 ANQGSEA. V was clipped by 1 base and J by 4 bases; unmatched bases: 2. Here the CDR3 DNA reads TGCAGCGTTGAAGGGCTAGCGGGATACGAGCAGTACTTC. Translating it yields CSVEGLAGYEQYF.

This clone was recorded a few times. This rearrangement joins TRBV5-4 to TRBJ2-7, with no clear D. Germline values: CDR1 SGHNT, CDR2 YYREEE (reference sequence). This CDR3 region has 12 residues. V was trimmed by 0 bases and J by 6 bases, leaving 7 bases between them. The DNA for the CDR3 is TGTGCCAGCAGCTTGGACAGTTCCGAGCAGTACTTC. Translating it yields CASSLDSSEQYF. The full variable domain, in which reference TRBV5-4 and TRBJ2-7 provide the parts outside the CDR3, is ETGVTQSPTHLIKTRGQQVTLRCSSQSGHNTVSWYQQALGQGPQFIFQYYREEENGRGNFPPRFSGLQFPNYSSELNVNALELDDSALYLCASSLDSSEQYFGPGTRLTVT.

The CDR3 reads CASSIRDRTYEQYF. The CDR3 DNA reads as TGTGCCAGTAGTATCCGGGACAGGACATACGAGCAGTACTTC. The chain couples TRBV19 to TRBJ2-7; TRBD1 agrees at 8 bases. CDR3 length: 14 amino acids. Germline V lookup: CDR1 LNHDA, CDR2 SQIVND (reference sequence). The V and J ends lost 3 bases and 4 bases, in that order; junction bases with no gene match: 5.

This clone appeared a single time. The chain joins TRBV6-5 to TRBJ2-3, with TRBD1 matching 10 bases. The CDR3 extends over 16 amino acids. CDR1 is MNHEY, CDR2 SVGAGI, per germline. J lost 5 bases, V lost 4 bases, and 9 bases had no gene match. CDR3 sequence (DNA): TGTGCCAGCAGTTCGGCGGAGGGGACAGGGGTAGATACGCAGTATTTT. Its translation is CASSSAEGTGVDTQYF.

Regarding this clone: In the same sample, other DNA sequences code for this CDR3. The CDR3 DNA sequence: TGTGCCAGCAGCTTAGGGGCCGGCTACGAGCAGTACTTC. Translating it yields CASSLGAGYEQYF. The chain links TRBV7-2 to TRBJ2-7; no clear D gene. The CDR3 is 13 amino acids. Germline loops: CDR1 SGHTA, CDR2 FQGNSA. Trimming stripped 1 base from V and 3 bases from J, with 7 bases between.

This chain connects TRBV5-1 to TRBJ2-1, with D possibly matching TRBD1 (5 bases). Germline V gene data show CDR1 as SGHRS and CDR2 as YFSETQ. The CDR3 has 16 residues. V shed 1 base and J shed 3 bases, with 14 bases lying between them. Here the CDR3 reads CASSLLTRAVYNEQFF. The CDR3 DNA is TGCGCCAGCAGCTTGTTAACCAGGGCAGTCTACAATGAGCAGTTCTTC. Supplemented by reference TRBV5-1 and TRBJ2-1, the full variable domain reads KAGVTQTPRYLIKTRGQQVTLSCSPISGHRSVSWYQQTPGQGLQFLFEYFSETQRNKGNFPGRFSGRQFSNSRSEMNVSTLELGDSALYLCASSLLTRAVYNEQFFGPGTRLTVL.